These 22 T cell receptor beta chains came from one sample sequenced in a study of blood T cell repertoires in COVID-19 (dated by TCRdb to the early 2020s). Library construction relied on the immunoSEQ multiplex PCR assay. Entries here come from immuneACCESS through TCRdb and include only in-frame sequences with V and J called. Some clones fail to appear in such tables; in the studies checked, an unresolved V gene covers under half of the shortfall, and the cause of the remainder is unknown. The sample records about 50,000 clones, roughly 90% of which are singletons. About 10% of the sample is held by the ten biggest clonotypes. The specimen sequenced was peripheral blood. These receptors originate from a woman at least 80 years old with acute or convalescent COVID-19.

The V call is TRBV25-1, the J call TRBJ2-2, with 10 bases that match TRBD1. CDR3 length: 16 residues. The V gene end was trimmed by 3 bases and the J gene end by 4 bases; junction bases not matched to a gene: 5. CDR1 MGHDK and CDR2 SYGVNS come from the germline V gene. The CDR3 DNA sequence: TGTGCCAGCAGTGATACGGGGACAGGGGCCACCGGGGAGCTGTTTTTT. Amino acids: CASSDTGTGATGELFF. Combining the CDR3 with reference TRBV25-1 and TRBJ2-2 gives the whole variable domain EADIYQTPRYLVIGTGKKITLECSQTMGHDKMYWYQQDPGMELHLIHYSYGVNSTEKGDLSSESTVSRIRTEHFPLTLESARPSHTSQYLCASSDTGTGATGELFFGEGSRLTVL.

The chain joins TRBV5-1 to TRBJ2-1; D not resolved. Germline lookup yields CDR1 SGHRS and CDR2 YFSETQ. The V gene lost 0 bases and the J gene lost 0 bases, with 10 bases spanning the gap. The CDR3 extends over 16 amino acids. CDR3 in amino acids: CASSLAGSSSYNEQFF. CDR3 DNA sequence: TGCGCCAGCAGCTTGGCCGGTTCTAGCTCCTACAATGAGCAGTTCTTC.

The chain joins TRBV4-2 to TRBJ2-3; D gene unclear. The CDR3 totals 17 residues. Trimming took off 1 base at V and 0 bases at J, with 14 bases between the two ends. Germline CDR1 is LGHNA and CDR2 is YNFKEQ. This CDR3 reads CASSQVATVTSTDTQYF. CDR3 nucleotide sequence: TGTGCCAGCAGCCAAGTCGCCACGGTCACTAGCACAGATACGCAGTATTTT.

The genes are TRBV6-1 and TRBJ2-3; perhaps TRBD1 as D (6 bases). Germline CDR1 is MNHNS and CDR2 is SASEGT. V gave up 3 bases and J gave up 2 bases, with 9 bases separating them. This CDR3 has 14 amino acids. CDR3 nucleotide sequence: TGTGCCAGCAGTGACCGGGACAACACAGATACGCAGTATTTT. Translated, it gives CASSDRDNTDTQYF.

The sample holds a few counts of this clone. The chain combines TRBV19 with TRBJ1-5; 9 bases are a match to TRBD1. V shed 6 bases, J shed 6 bases, and the junction held 6 bases outside the gene matches. Germline CDR1 is LNHDA and CDR2 is SQIVND (reference sequence). This CDR3 contains 14 residues. The chain's CDR3 is CASRPGQGPQPQHF. The CDR3 nucleotides are TGTGCCAGTAGGCCGGGACAGGGTCCTCAGCCCCAGCATTTT.

This rearrangement joins TRBV2 to TRBJ1-6; TRBD1 is a possible D gene (5 bases). Germline V gene sequence: CDR1 SNHLY, CDR2 FYNNEI. This CDR3 region has 14 residues. V gave up 3 bases and J gave up 7 bases, with 10 bases separating them. This chain's CDR3 is CASSDRSGNSPLHF. The CDR3 DNA reads TGTGCCAGCAGTGATCGGTCAGGGAATTCACCCCTCCACTTT.

This chain connects TRBV30 to TRBJ2-5; no clear D gene. Germline V gene sequence: CDR1 GTSNPN, CDR2 SVGIG (reference sequence). The CDR3 has 12 amino acids. Trimming pared 3 bases from V and 4 bases from J, leaving 9 bases between. The CDR3 region has the DNA TGTGCCTGGAGCCCCCTAGGAGAGACCCAGTACTTC. Its protein product is CAWSPLGETQYF.

The rearrangement links TRBV9 to TRBJ2-1; TRBD2 agrees at 14 bases. Germline values: CDR1 SGDLS, CDR2 YYNGEE. The CDR3 contains 17 residues. J gave up 7 bases and V 0 bases, and 6 bases lay outside the gene matches. CDR3 sequence reads: CASSVGPGLAGVNEQFF. The DNA of the CDR3 is TGTGCCAGCAGCGTAGGACCGGGACTAGCGGGAGTTAATGAGCAGTTCTTC.

The V gene is TRBV6-4, the J gene TRBJ2-1; weak D call: TRBD2 (6 bases). The V gene's germline CDR1 is MRHNA and CDR2 SNTAGT. Trimming took off 0 bases at V and 8 bases at J, with 11 bases between the two ends. CDR3 size: 14 residues. As DNA, the CDR3 is TGTGCCAGCAGTGACTCGGCTAGGGAGGATGAGCAGTTCTTC. It encodes CASSDSAREDEQFF.

This clone has a single count. Here the CDR3 reads CASSRSGGGAGELFF. For the CDR3, the DNA is TGTGCCAGCAGCCGTTCAGGCGGGGGGGCAGGGGAGCTGTTTTTT. The genes are TRBV3-1 (or the pseudogene TRBV3-2) and TRBJ2-2; 9 nucleotides match TRBD2. V trimming: 4 bases; J trimming: 8 bases; junction bases outside the gene matches: 8. This CDR3 has 15 residues. In germline, CDR1 is LGHDT, CDR2 YNNKEL (reference sequence).

The CDR3 nucleotides are TGTGCCAGTAGTATAGACATCTATGGCTACACCTTC. Protein sequence: CASSIDIYGYTF. This chain joins TRBV19 and TRBJ1-2; D remains ambiguous. CDR1 is LNHDA and CDR2 is SQIVND in the germline V gene (reference sequence). The CDR3 is 12 residues long. V was cut by 0 bases and J by 4 bases, with 3 bases left in between.

In this sample, this clone turned up a few times. V usage is TRBV5-1 and J usage is TRBJ2-7; 13 bases are a match to TRBD2. Per the germline V gene, CDR1 is SGHRS and CDR2 is YFSETQ. The V gene end was trimmed by 3 bases and the J gene end by 2 bases; junction bases not matched to a gene: 23. The CDR3 consists of 22 residues. In DNA, the CDR3 is TGCGCCAGCAGCTCCGGGACAGGCTTTATTGTGGGGACTAGCGGGAACCCCTACGAGCAGTACTTC. Translated: CASSSGTGFIVGTSGNPYEQYF.

V usage is TRBV6-5 and J usage is TRBJ2-1; tentative D call: TRBD1 (6 bases). CDR1 and CDR2 (germline): MNHEY, SVGAGI. The CDR3 is 14 amino acids. Between the trimmed V and J ends, which lost 4 bases and 0 bases, there was a span of 7 bases. The CDR3 sequence: CASSLQGSYNEQFF. The CDR3 nucleotides are TGTGCCAGCAGTTTACAGGGCTCCTACAATGAGCAGTTCTTC.

This chain uses TRBV27 with TRBJ1-2, with TRBD1 matching over 9 bases. The CDR3 totals 15 residues. CDR1 and CDR2 (germline): MNHEY, SMNVEV (reference sequence). J gave up 8 bases and V 4 bases, and 11 bases lay outside the gene matches. CDR3 coding DNA: TGTGCCAGCAGTTCACCCGGGACAGGGCTTTGGGGCTACACCTTC. This gives the protein CASSSPGTGLWGYTF.

V is TRBV5-1 and J is TRBJ2-7; 8 bases line up with TRBD1. The junction had 8 bases not matched to a gene; V was cut back by 4 bases and J by 2 bases. The length of the CDR3 is 15 residues. In germline, CDR1 is SGHRS, CDR2 YFSETQ. CDR3 in DNA: TGCGCCAGCAGCGGAGGGACAGGAATAACCTACGAGCAGTACTTC. Its protein product is CASSGGTGITYEQYF.

V usage is TRBV12-3 or TRBV12-4 and J usage is TRBJ2-1, with unresolved D. Trimming stripped 1 base from V and 4 bases from J, with 5 bases between. CDR3 size: 13 residues. This chain's CDR3 is CASSLVEYNEQFF. The CDR3 DNA reads TGTGCCAGCAGTTTAGTTGAGTACAATGAGCAGTTCTTC.

The V and J genes are TRBV28 and TRBJ2-2; D is unresolved. The CDR3 loop spans 14 amino acids. Germline CDR1 MDHEN, CDR2 SYDVKM. V gave up 3 bases and J gave up 2 bases, with 7 bases separating them. The CDR3 bases are TGTGCCAGCAGTTTCAGACTTAACACCGGGGAGCTGTTTTTT. As protein: CASSFRLNTGELFF.

V is TRBV27 and J is TRBJ1-5; D is perhaps TRBD1 (5 bases). The CDR3 extends over 17 amino acids. Germline CDR1 is MNHEY and CDR2 is SMNVEV (reference sequence). With 4 bases removed from V and 0 bases from J, the gap between germline ends came to 16 bases. This CDR3 reads CASSSLGGVNSNQPQHF. As DNA, the CDR3 is TGTGCCAGCAGTTCTTTGGGGGGGGTTAATAGCAATCAGCCCCAGCATTTT.

The rearrangement joins TRBV9 to TRBJ2-2; D not resolved. This CDR3 spans 14 amino acids. The V and J ends lost 0 bases and 4 bases respectively, with 7 bases between them. CDR1 and CDR2 from the germline V gene are SGDLS and YYNGEE. CDR3 residues: CASSVAWATGELFF. CDR3 nucleotides: TGTGCCAGCAGCGTAGCCTGGGCCACCGGGGAGCTGTTTTTT.

This chain joins TRBV30 and TRBJ1-1; a weak D match, TRBD1 (6 bases). V was trimmed by 2 bases and J by 0 bases, leaving 10 bases between them. The CDR3 has 14 amino acids. Germline-derived CDR1 and CDR2 are GTSNPN and SVGIG (reference sequence). DNA for the CDR3: TGTGCCTGGAGTAGAGGACAGATGAACACTGAAGCTTTCTTT. This sequence encodes CAWSRGQMNTEAFF.

This sequence joins TRBV29-1 and TRBJ1-4; D unresolved. With 7 bases removed from V and 8 bases from J, the gap between germline ends came to 23 bases. Germline CDR1 is SQVTM and CDR2 is ANQGSEA. The CDR3 sequence is 15 residues long. CDR3 sequence (DNA): TGCAGCGCGATCGGGCCGGGCGGGATTTCGGAAAAACTGTTTTTT. Translated: CSAIGPGGISEKLFF.

The chain uses TRBV19 and TRBJ2-7; D might be TRBD2 (6 bases). The V end lost 4 bases, the J end lost 0 bases, and 7 bases lay between the germline ends. Germline CDR1 LNHDA, CDR2 SQIVND (reference sequence). This CDR3 has 13 residues. The CDR3 nucleotides read TGTGCCAGTAGTAGCGGGGACTCCTACGAGCAGTACTTC. Residues: CASSSGDSYEQYF.